Given below is one TCR beta chain in context. Measured with immunoSEQ multiplex PCR; TCRdb has only the in-frame clones, and not every one. This sample yields tens of thousands of clones, of which about 70% are seen a single time; about a fifth belongs to the top ten. Germline values: CDR1 SEHNR, CDR2 FQNEAQ (reference sequence). This CDR3 contains 14 residues. This sample was included in a study of PD-1 blockade in classical Hodgkin lymphoma. Study overall: Intravenous nivolumab at 3 mg/kg was given to patients every 2 weeks.

Brentuximab vedotin exposure varied, and every patient relapsed after autologous stem cell transplantation. The TCR comes from a human donor with classical Hodgkin lymphoma. The sample here was peripheral blood mononuclear cells (PBMCs), taken at baseline. The chain employs TRBV7-9 and TRBJ2-5, with 7 bases aligning to TRBD1. The tail of the sequence fits TRBJ2-7 better, so the J call may be wrong. CDR3 protein: CASSDRVSSYEQYF. Here the CDR3 DNA reads TGTGCCAGCAGCGACAGGGTGAGCTCCTACGAGCAGTACTTC.